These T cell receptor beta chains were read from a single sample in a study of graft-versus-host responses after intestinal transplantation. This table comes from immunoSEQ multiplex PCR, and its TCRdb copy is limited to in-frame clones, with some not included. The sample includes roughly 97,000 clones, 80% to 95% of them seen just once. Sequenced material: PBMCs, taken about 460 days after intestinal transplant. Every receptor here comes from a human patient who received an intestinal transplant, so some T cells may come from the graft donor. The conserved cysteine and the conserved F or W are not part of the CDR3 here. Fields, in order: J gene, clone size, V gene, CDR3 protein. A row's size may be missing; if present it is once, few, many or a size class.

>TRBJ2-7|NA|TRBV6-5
ASSYGDRPYEQY
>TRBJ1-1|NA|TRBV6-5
ASSQTRGTEAF
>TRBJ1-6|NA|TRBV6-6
ASSYSPAGSPLH
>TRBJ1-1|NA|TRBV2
ACGGLEAF
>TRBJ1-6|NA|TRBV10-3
AISPGQANSPLH
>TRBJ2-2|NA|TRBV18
ASSPQWGPANTGELF
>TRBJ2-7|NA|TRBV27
ASSFGQSYEQY
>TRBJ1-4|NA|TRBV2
ASNSLSGGGEKLF
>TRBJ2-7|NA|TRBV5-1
ASNPEGLAGTYEQY
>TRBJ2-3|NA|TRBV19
ASRMGQAPSTDTQY
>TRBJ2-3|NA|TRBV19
ASSKSDTQY
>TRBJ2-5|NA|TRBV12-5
ASGLDHVGTQY
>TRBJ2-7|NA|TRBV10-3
AISPSGFEQY
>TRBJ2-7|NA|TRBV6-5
ASSDPDGYEQY
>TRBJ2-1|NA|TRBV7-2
ASSLGDSQGF
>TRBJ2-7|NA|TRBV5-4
ASSWEGWRSEQY
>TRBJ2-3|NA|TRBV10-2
ARPGSSTDTQY
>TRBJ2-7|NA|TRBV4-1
ASSRPGTGLYEQY
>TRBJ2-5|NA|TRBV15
ATSRAPGTEETQY
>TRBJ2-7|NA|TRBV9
ASSPTGQPNYEQH
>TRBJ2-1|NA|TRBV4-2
ASSQADSSSYNEQF
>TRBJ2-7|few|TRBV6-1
ASSEFPGFTYEQY
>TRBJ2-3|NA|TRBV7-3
ASSSYKTDTQY
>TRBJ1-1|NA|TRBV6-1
ASSGSTEAF
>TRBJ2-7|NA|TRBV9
ASSSNPYEQY
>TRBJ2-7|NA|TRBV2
ASSPQDRPYEQY
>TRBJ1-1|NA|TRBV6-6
ASSYSTGTEAF
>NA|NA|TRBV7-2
ASSTPRTGGSRSSYEQY
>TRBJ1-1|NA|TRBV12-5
ASPLQGPEAF
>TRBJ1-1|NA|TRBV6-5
ASQGPNTEAF
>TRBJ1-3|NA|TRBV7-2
ASSLVTGSGNTIY
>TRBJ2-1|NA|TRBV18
ASSPDRARHNEQF
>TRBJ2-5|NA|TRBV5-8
ASTKTGEGETQY
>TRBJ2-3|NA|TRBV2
ANLYGGDSDTQY
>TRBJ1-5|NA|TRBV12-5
ASGLVEGSQPQH
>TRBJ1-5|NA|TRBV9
ASSETGYRNQPQH
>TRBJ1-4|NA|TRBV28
ASSFGSSTNEKLF
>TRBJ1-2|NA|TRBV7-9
ASSFGQVYGYT
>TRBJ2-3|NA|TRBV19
ASQKSGGVSTDTQY
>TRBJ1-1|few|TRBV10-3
AISVQGDNTEAF